The next 30 T cell receptor beta chains were all read from a single sample in a study of T cells in Graves' hyperthyroidism and ophthalmopathy. The CDR3 regions of TCR beta were amplified from RNA transcripts. The HTBI set primed first-round TCR CDR3 RT-PCR. MiXCR was run by TCRdb on the multiplex PCR reads, yielding one entry per CDR3 protein. The sample lists a few hundred thousand distinct CDR3 sequences, about 17% occurring once. The sample comprised blood. The receptor source for this set is a woman in her forties or fifties with Graves' hyperthyroidism.

This clonotype was detected ten times or more. V and J are TRBV20-1 and TRBJ2-7; TRBD2 agrees at 12 bases. Germline CDR1 is DFQATT and CDR2 is SNEGSKA (reference sequence). CDR3 length: 14 residues. With 6 bases clipped from V and 6 bases from J, the junction kept 9 bases outside the gene matches. CDR3 DNA: TGCAGTGCCGGGACTAGCGGGCCCGTCGGCGAGCAGTACTTC. Translation: CSAGTSGPVGEQYF.

This clonotype has just a few counts. No conserved phenylalanine or tryptophan ends this CDR3, so it is likely a read error. This rearrangement joins TRBV28 to TRBJ1-1; D gene uncertain. Germline CDR1 is MDHEN and CDR2 is SYDVKM. The CDR3 is 11 amino acids. V lost 9 bases and J lost 6, with 11 bases in between. CDR3 nucleotide sequence: TGTGCCAGTGGACGGGGAGCTGAAGCTTTCTCT. Its protein product is CASGRGAEAFS.

The table lists this clonotype with many counts. This chain links TRBV24-1 with TRBJ2-3, with D possibly matching TRBD2 (6 bases). Trimming left V 0 bases short and J 2 bases short, with 11 bases between. Per germline, CDR1 KGHDR and CDR2 SFDVKD. CDR3 size: 16 residues. DNA of the CDR3: TGTGCCACCAGTGATTTGGGGCCGGGGGACACAGATACGCAGTATTTT. It specifies CATSDLGPGDTDTQYF.

The chain recombines TRBV7-2 with TRBJ1-2; TRBD1 is a possible D gene (6 bases). CDR3 size: 13 residues. Trimming pared 3 bases from V and 6 bases from J, leaving 11 bases between. Germline CDR1 and CDR2: SGHTA and FQGNSA. This chain's CDR3 is CASSLQGFNGYTF. The DNA of the CDR3 is TGTGCCAGCAGCTTGCAGGGGTTTAATGGCTACACCTTC.

The chain combines TRBV28 with TRBJ1-1; TRBD1 matches at 10 bases. The CDR3 has 19 residues. Germline assignment: CDR1 MDHEN and CDR2 SYDVKM. J gave up 1 base and V 2 bases, and 13 bases lay outside the gene matches. The CDR3 DNA reads TGTGCCAGCAGTTTAGAACTGGGACAGGGGCCGATTTCGAACACTGAAGCTTTCTTT. As protein: CASSLELGQGPISNTEAFF.

This clonotype appeared a few times. This rearrangement joins TRBV20-1 to TRBJ2-3; D is unresolved. There are 14 residues in the CDR3. Per the germline V gene, CDR1 is DFQATT and CDR2 is SNEGSKA (reference sequence). Trimming pared 1 base from V and 0 bases from J, leaving 8 bases between. In nucleotides, the CDR3 is TGCAGTGCTAGAGTTCAAACTAGCACAGATACGCAGTATTTT. It encodes CSARVQTSTDTQYF.

This chain connects TRBV12-3 or TRBV12-4 to TRBJ2-7, with 8 bases aligning to TRBD2. The V segment lost 5 bases and the J segment 3 bases; nucleotides outside the gene matches: 6. The CDR3 has 14 amino acids. The CDR3: CASSRTGTSYEQYF. Written as DNA, the CDR3 is TGTGCCAGCAGTCGAACCGGGACTAGCTACGAGCAGTACTTC.

This clonotype was picked up a small number of times. CDR3 bases: TGTGCCAGCTCATTTTACGGACAGGGTGGGAATTCACCCCTCCACTTT. It encodes CASSFYGQGGNSPLHF. This chain connects TRBV18 to TRBJ1-6; 8 bases are a match to TRBD1. After removal of 5 bases from V and 7 bases from J, the junction contained 10 bases not matched to a gene. CDR1 is KGHSH and CDR2 is LQKENI in the germline V gene. CDR3 length: 16 residues.

This clonotype was observed a handful of times. J is TRBJ1-1 and V is TRBV7-9; 8 bases are shared with TRBD1. This CDR3 spans 15 amino acids. The germline V gene has CDR1 SEHNR and CDR2 FQNEAQ (reference sequence). J was trimmed by 1 base and V by 0 bases; bases with no gene match: 1. The CDR3 nucleotides are TGTGCCAGCAGCTTAGCCGGGACAGGGAACACTGAAGCTTTCTTT. Encoded protein: CASSLAGTGNTEAFF. Complete variable domain (other parts from reference TRBV7-9 and TRBJ1-1): DTGVSQNPRHKITKRGQNVTFRCDPISEHNRLYWYRQTLGQGPEFLTYFQNEAQLEKSRLLSDRFSAERPKGSFSTLEIQRTEQGDSAMYLCASSLAGTGNTEAFFGQGTRLTVV.

The genes are TRBV20-1 and TRBJ1-4, with TRBD1 matching 7 bases. There are 13 residues in the CDR3. Germline V CDR1 and CDR2: DFQATT, SNEGSKA (reference sequence). V was clipped by 6 bases and J by 3 bases; unmatched bases: 4. This chain's CDR3 is CSAPRGPNEKLFF. DNA of the CDR3: TGCAGTGCCCCGAGGGGGCCTAATGAAAAACTGTTTTTT.

Only one count was recorded for this clonotype. The rearrangement joins TRBV7-8 to TRBJ2-1; 16 nucleotides line up with TRBD2. The V segment lost 2 bases and the J segment 6 bases; nucleotides outside the gene matches: 7. The germline gives CDR1 SGHVS, CDR2 FQNEAQ. CDR3 length: 18 amino acids. Written as DNA, the CDR3 is TGTGCCAGCAGCTTAATCGGGACTAGCGGGAGGGCCGTCAATGAGCAGTTCTTC. Translating gives CASSLIGTSGRAVNEQFF.

This clonotype appeared many times. This chain connects TRBV11-3 to TRBJ1-2; D is unclear. V was clipped by 5 bases and J by 0 bases, with 4 bases between them. The CDR3 contains 12 residues. Germline V gene data show CDR1 as SGHNT and CDR2 as YENEEA. DNA of the CDR3: TGTGCCAGCAGCACTCCTAACTATGGCTACACCTTC. Translating gives CASSTPNYGYTF.

With regard to this clonotype: This may be a read error: a much more frequent sequence differs by one nucleotide. The rearrangement joins TRBV7-9 to TRBJ2-7; 8 nucleotides match TRBD1. CDR3 length equals 16 residues. Germline V gene lookup returns CDR1 SEHNR and CDR2 FQNEAQ (reference sequence). The DNA of the CDR3 is TGTACCAGCAGCAACTATCCGGGACAGGCCTCCTACGAGCAGTACTTC. This sequence encodes CTSSNYPGQASYEQYF.

This clonotype was recorded many times. Here the CDR3 reads CSATLGTIQETQYF. The CDR3 DNA reads as TGCAGTGCCACCCTTGGGACTATACAAGAGACCCAGTACTTC. This rearrangement joins TRBV20-1 to TRBJ2-5, with 7 nucleotides matching TRBD2. The ends lost 6 bases at V and 2 bases at J; junction bases unmatched: 9. This CDR3 comprises 14 residues. Germline V gene lookup returns CDR1 DFQATT and CDR2 SNEGSKA (reference sequence).

This clonotype was counted a few times. The gene calls are TRBV29-1 and TRBJ1-1; D gene ambiguous. Germline V lookup: CDR1 SQVTM, CDR2 ANQGSEA. The CDR3 totals 12 residues. V was pared by 4 bases and J by 1 base, with 7 bases between. CDR3 region: CSVGEGNTEAFF. CDR3 DNA sequence: TGCAGCGTTGGTGAAGGGAACACTGAAGCTTTCTTT.

This clonotype was counted at least ten times. The chain uses TRBV7-8 and TRBJ2-7, with TRBD2 matching 7 bases. Germline V lookup: CDR1 SGHVS, CDR2 FQNEAQ. With 1 base clipped from V and 3 bases from J, the junction kept 6 bases outside the gene matches. CDR3 length equals 15 residues. DNA for the CDR3: TGTGCCAGCAGCTTAGATCTAGCGGTTCGCTACGAGCAGTACTTC. Protein: CASSLDLAVRYEQYF.

The sample holds many counts of this clonotype. V and J are TRBV11-3 and TRBJ2-1, with D unclear. V was pared by 3 bases and J by 4 bases, with 16 bases between. The CDR3 covers 16 residues. Germline CDR1 is SGHNT and CDR2 is YENEEA. The CDR3 sequence is CASSLRSTEYYNEQFF. The CDR3, as DNA: TGTGCCAGCAGCTTGCGCTCGACCGAGTATTACAATGAGCAGTTCTTC.

V usage is TRBV24-1 and J usage is TRBJ2-1; TRBD2 matches at 13 bases. Trimming cost V 4 bases and J 1 base; bases outside gene matches: 0. CDR3 size: 16 residues. Germline CDR1 is KGHDR and CDR2 is SFDVKD. The CDR3: CATSELAGGSYNEQFF. DNA of the CDR3: TGTGCCACCAGTGAACTAGCGGGAGGGTCCTACAATGAGCAGTTCTTC.

This clonotype occurred many times. The chain is built from TRBV7-2 and TRBJ2-3; unclear D gene. Trimming took off 2 bases at V and 4 bases at J, with 13 bases between the two ends. This CDR3 spans 15 amino acids. In germline, CDR1 is SGHTA, CDR2 FQGNSA. CDR3 region: CASSLRARNSDTQYF. Written as DNA, the CDR3 is TGTGCCAGCAGCTTACGAGCGAGAAACTCAGATACGCAGTATTTT.

Ten or more counts support this clonotype. The CDR3 coding sequence is TGTGCCAGCAACCCGGGACTAGCGGGAGTCGGGACCCAGTACTTC. Encoded protein: CASNPGLAGVGTQYF. The V and J genes are TRBV7-8 and TRBJ2-5; TRBD2 matches at 14 bases. Germline values: CDR1 SGHVS, CDR2 FQNEAQ. CDR3 size: 15 residues. Unmatched junction bases numbered 8, after V lost 7 bases and J lost 7 bases.

This clonotype was counted at least ten times. The chain joins TRBV7-2 to TRBJ1-1; D gene uncertain. Looked up from germline, CDR1 is SGHTA and CDR2 is FQGNSA. CDR3 length: 14 amino acids. Deletions cut 2 bases from V and 0 bases from J, with 7 bases between. The CDR3 DNA follows: TGTGCCAGCAGCTTAAAACGGATGAACACTGAAGCTTTCTTT. Amino acids: CASSLKRMNTEAFF.

This chain connects TRBV7-9 to TRBJ1-6; TRBD1 agrees at 7 bases. V shed 5 bases, J shed 7 bases, and the junction held 11 bases outside the gene matches. Germline V lookup: CDR1 SEHNR, CDR2 FQNEAQ (reference sequence). The CDR3 covers 16 residues. CDR3 coding DNA: TGTGCCAGCAGCCGAAACCGCTTGGACAGGAATTCACCCCTCCACTTT. Amino acid sequence: CASSRNRLDRNSPLHF.

In its sample, this clonotype was seen many times. The V call is TRBV7-3, the J call TRBJ2-5; D ambiguous. Per germline, CDR1 SGHTA and CDR2 FQGTGA. The CDR3 loop spans 13 amino acids. The V gene lost 2 bases and the J gene lost 5 bases, with 9 bases spanning the gap. The CDR3 sequence: CASSLGVSETQYF. The CDR3, as DNA: TGTGCCAGCAGCTTAGGAGTGTCGGAGACCCAGTACTTC.

V usage is TRBV2 and J usage is TRBJ1-1, with D unclear. Trimming pared 8 bases from V and 4 bases from J, leaving 8 bases between. There are 11 residues in the CDR3. The germline V gene has CDR1 SNHLY and CDR2 FYNNEI. The CDR3 protein is CASWSGTEAFF. As DNA, the CDR3 is TGTGCCAGCTGGTCGGGCACTGAAGCTTTCTTT. The whole variable domain, filled in from reference TRBV2 and TRBJ1-1, reads EPEVTQTPSHQVTQMGQEVILRCVPISNHLYFYWYRQILGQKVEFLVSFYNNEISEKSEIFDDQFSVERPDGSNFTLKIRSTKLEDSAMYFCASWSGTEAFFGQGTRLTVV.

This clonotype has ten or more counts. The chain carries TRBV3-1 and TRBJ2-3; D remains ambiguous. The CDR3 covers 14 residues. CDR1 and CDR2 from the germline V gene are LGHDT and YNNKEL (reference sequence). Trimming pared 3 bases from V and 1 base from J, leaving 8 bases between. Here the CDR3 reads CASSQLGRTDTQYF. CDR3 sequence (DNA): TGTGCCAGCAGCCAGCTAGGACGCACAGATACGCAGTATTTT.

This clonotype has a count of ten or more. This chain links TRBV11-3 with TRBJ2-1; D is ambiguous. Between the trimmed V and J ends, which lost 3 bases and 5 bases, there was a span of 5 bases. CDR3 size: 12 residues. CDR1 and CDR2 from the germline V gene are SGHNT and YENEEA. CDR3: CASSLENNEQFF. The CDR3 DNA is TGTGCCAGCAGCTTGGAAAACAATGAGCAGTTCTTC.

This clonotype was counted a few times. One end of the junction does not line up with germline, which may come from a read error. This rearrangement joins TRBV10-3 to TRBJ2-3; 7 bases line up with TRBD2. The CDR3 loop spans 16 amino acids. Germline CDR1 and CDR2: ENHRY and SYGVKD. The CDR3 is CTISVSGLPTTDTQYF. The CDR3 nucleotides are TGTACCATCAGTGTGTCGGGACTACCTACCACAGATACGCAGTATTTT.

Many counts were recorded for this clonotype. The genes are TRBV30 and TRBJ1-3; D unclear. V was pared by 2 bases and J by 8 bases, with 7 bases between. CDR1 and CDR2 from the germline V gene are GTSNPN and SVGIG (reference sequence). The CDR3 runs to 11 residues. The CDR3 region is CAWSSEYTIYF. The CDR3 bases are TGTGCCTGGAGTTCCGAATACACCATATATTTT.

This clonotype has a count of ten or more. This chain connects TRBV6-1 to TRBJ2-5, with 9 bases aligning to TRBD2. The V gene end was trimmed by 6 bases and the J gene end by 5 bases; junction bases not matched to a gene: 7. CDR1 and CDR2 from the germline V gene are MNHNS and SASEGT. The CDR3 has 14 amino acids. The CDR3 region is CASSSSGTVETQYF. The DNA for the CDR3 is TGTGCCAGCAGCTCTAGCGGGACGGTGGAGACCCAGTACTTC.

There are many counts of this clonotype. This chain links TRBV11-2 with TRBJ2-1; TRBD1 might be the D (7 bases). The CDR3 totals 15 residues. CDR1 and CDR2 (germline): SGHAT, FQNNGV. Trimming took off 4 bases at V and 9 bases at J, with 19 bases between the two ends. The CDR3 DNA follows: TGTGCCAGCAGCTCCAGGGGGACTCGAGTTAGTGAGCAGTTCTTC. Amino acids: CASSSRGTRVSEQFF.